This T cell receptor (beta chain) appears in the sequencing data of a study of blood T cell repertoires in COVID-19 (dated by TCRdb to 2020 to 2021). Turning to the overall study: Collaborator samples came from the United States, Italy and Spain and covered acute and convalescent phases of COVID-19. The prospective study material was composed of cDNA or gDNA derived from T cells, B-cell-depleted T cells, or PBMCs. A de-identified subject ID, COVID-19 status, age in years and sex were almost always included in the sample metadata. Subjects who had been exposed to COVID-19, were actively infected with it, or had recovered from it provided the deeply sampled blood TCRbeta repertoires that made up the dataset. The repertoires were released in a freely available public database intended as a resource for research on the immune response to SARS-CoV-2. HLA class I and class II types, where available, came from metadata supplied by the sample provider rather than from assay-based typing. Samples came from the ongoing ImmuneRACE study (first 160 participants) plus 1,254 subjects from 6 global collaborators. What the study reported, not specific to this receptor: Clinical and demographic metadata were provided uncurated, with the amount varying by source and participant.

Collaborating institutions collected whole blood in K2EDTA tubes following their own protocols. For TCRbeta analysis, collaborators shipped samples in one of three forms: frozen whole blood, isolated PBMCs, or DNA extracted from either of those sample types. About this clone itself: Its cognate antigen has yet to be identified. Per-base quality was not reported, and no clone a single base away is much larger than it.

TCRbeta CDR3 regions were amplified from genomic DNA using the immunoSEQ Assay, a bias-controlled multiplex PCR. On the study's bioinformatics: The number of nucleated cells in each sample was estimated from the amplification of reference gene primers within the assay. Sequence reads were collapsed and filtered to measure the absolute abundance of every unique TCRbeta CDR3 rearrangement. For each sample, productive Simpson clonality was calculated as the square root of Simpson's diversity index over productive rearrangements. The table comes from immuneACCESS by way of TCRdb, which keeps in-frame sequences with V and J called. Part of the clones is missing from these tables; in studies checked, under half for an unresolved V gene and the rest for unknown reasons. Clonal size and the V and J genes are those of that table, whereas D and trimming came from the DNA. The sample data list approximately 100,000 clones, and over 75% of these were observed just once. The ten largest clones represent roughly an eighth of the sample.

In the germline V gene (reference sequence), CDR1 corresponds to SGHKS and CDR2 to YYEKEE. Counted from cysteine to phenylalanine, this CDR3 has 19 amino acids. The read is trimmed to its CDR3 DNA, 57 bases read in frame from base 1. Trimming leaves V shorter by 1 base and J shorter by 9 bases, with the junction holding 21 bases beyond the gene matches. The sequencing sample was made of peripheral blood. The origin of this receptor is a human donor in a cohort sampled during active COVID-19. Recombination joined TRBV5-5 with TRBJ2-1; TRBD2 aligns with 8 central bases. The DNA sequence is TGTGCCAGCAGCTTGAACCCCCTCGTTTCCGGGACTAGTAGCAGTGAGCAGTTCTTC. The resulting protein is CASSLNPLVSGTSSSEQFF. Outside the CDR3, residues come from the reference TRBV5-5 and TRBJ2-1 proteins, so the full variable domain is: DAGVTQSPTHLIKTRGQQVTLRCSPISGHKSVSWYQQVLGQGPQFIFQYYEKEERGRGNFPDRFSARQFPNYSSELNVNALLLGDSALYLCASSLNPLVSGTSSSEQFFGPGTRLTVL.